This TCR beta chain was obtained from a study of cytomegalovirus exposure and HLA in healthy donors. About this clone: As yet, its antigen is unknown.

PCR involved 60 Vbeta and 13 Jbeta primers. The assay was immunoSEQ multiplex PCR, and TCRdb's table has in-frame clones only and misses some. Here the sample spans some 200,000 clones, around 83% being singletons. Germline CDR1 and CDR2: PRHDT and FYEKMQ (reference sequence). The CDR3 consists of 16 residues. The junction had 7 bases not matched to a gene; V was cut back by 4 bases and J by 2 bases. Whole-study findings and limits: Several V segments, TRBV6-2 and TRBV6-3 among them, could not be told apart and were dropped.

This receptor was obtained from a girl aged 5 to 17 in good health and CMV-seronegative. V gene TRBV13 combines with J gene TRBJ1-3, with 8 bases that match TRBD1. Specimen: PBMCs. The CDR3: CASSSKQTGAGNTIYF. In nucleotides, the CDR3 is TGTGCCAGCAGCTCCAAACAGACAGGGGCTGGAAACACCATATATTTT.